The entry below describes one T cell receptor (beta chain). It lacks a known antigen. There are no base qualities to consult, and no much larger clone falls within one base. Data came from an Illumina NovaSeq 6000. TCRalpha and TCRbeta cDNA libraries were built by 5'RACE with constant-segment primers, adding sample barcodes and unique molecular identifiers. Trizol reagent was used to extract RNA from every sample. Library amplification was performed in two PCR steps, and a second sample barcode and Illumina TruSeq adapters were introduced in the second step. Libraries were sequenced on an Illumina NovaSeq with 2 x 150 bp paired-end reads. Regarding the original processing steps: Demultiplexing of reads and collapsing into UMI-guided consensus sequences were performed with migec v1.2.7. Using mixcr v2.1.11, UMI consensuses were aligned to TRA and TRB V and J templates and then assembled into clonotypes. Clonotypes were classified as expanded or contracted when called significant by both edgeR and NoisET, with noise models trained on biological replicates. For edgeR calls, the cutoffs were a false discovery rate-adjusted p below 0.01 and a log2 fold-change threshold of 1. As an exploratory analysis of dynamics, max-normalized trajectories of the 1000 most abundant clonotypes were examined by PCA with hierarchical clustering. Separately sequenced CD4+ and CD8+ repertoires were used to assign a CD4 or CD8 phenotype to each responding clone. TCRdb handled the public reads itself, with Q25 trimming in fastp and clone calling in MiXCR, and kept productive beta chains. Here each entry gathers all rows of one CDR3 protein and keeps the most common genes and DNA. None of the V and J calls come from the authors' own analysis; TCRdb made them. For this sample there are almost 550,000 distinct CDR3 sequences; roughly 22% appear just once. Around 13% of the sample goes to the ten largest clones.

The germline V gene encodes CDR1 SGHRS and CDR2 YFSETQ. V ends up 3 bases short and J 3 bases short, with an unmatched junction base count of 5. The CDR3 runs 14 amino acids, cysteine and phenylalanine included. Only the CDR3 portion is preserved as DNA: 42 bases, with reading frame beginning at the first base. The data are from a study of T-cell memory formation after mild COVID-19 listed by TCRdb under 2021. About the full investigation: TCR sequence clusters from the two donors were largely donor specific. In two donors, T-cell clones that expanded and contracted after mild COVID-19 were followed by sequencing TCRalpha and TCRbeta repertoires longitudinally. Two young, previously healthy adult volunteers, one female and one male, were included in the cohort.

Ficoll-Paque density gradient centrifugation was the method used to isolate PBMCs. The paper as a whole reports these results and caveats: Clones contracting from day 15 to 85 had balanced CD4/CD8 phenotypes, while a second wave expanding from day 15 to 37 was biased towards CD4+. Contracting CD4+ clones were found mainly in CM and EM memory subsets, while CD8+ clones were enriched in EMRA. Some responding clones were found in pre-infection memory, which suggests that pre-existing cross-reactive memory T cells took part in the SARS-CoV-2 response. Only two mild cases were covered in the study, and larger cohorts including severe cases with pre-infection samples were considered necessary. SARS-CoV-2 specificity was not confirmed for the second-wave clones peaking on day 37.

The chain uses TRBV5-1 and TRBJ1-1; 7 middle bases align to TRBD1. The material sequenced was PBMCs or a T cell subset sorted from them (not recorded which). The source is an adult woman who had mild COVID-19 (a few samples of this study predate the infection). The sample titles of this study are shuffled in the database, so cell type and time point are left out; the donor was told from shared clones. The sequenced DNA: TGCGCCAGCAGCTCACAGGGGCTTCACACTGAAGCTTTCTTT. Translated, this gives CASSSQGLHTEAFF. The full variable domain, with segments outside the CDR3 supplied by the reference TRBV5-1 and TRBJ1-1 proteins, appears as KAGVTQTPRYLIKTRGQQVTLSCSPISGHRSVSWYQQTPGQGLQFLFEYFSETQRNKGNFPGRFSGRQFSNSRSEMNVSTLELGDSALYLCASSSQGLHTEAFFGQGTRLTVV.